This TCR beta chain comes out of a study of Tregs in tolerant kidney transplant recipients. Concerning this clone: This same CDR3 is encoded by further DNA sequences in the sample.

With 1 base removed from V and 0 bases from J, the gap between germline ends came to 7 bases. Germline V lookup: CDR1 SGHAT, CDR2 FQNNGV. CDR3 length equals 14 residues. TCRdb's table, derived via immunoSEQ multiplex PCR, lists solely in-frame clones and lacks some. Among about 240,000 clones listed, roughly four fifths were seen once. The chain has TRBV11-2 and TRBJ2-7; no clear D gene. The origin of this receptor is a human donor in good health. Sequenced material: CD4+ T cells from blood. The CDR3 nucleotides are TGTGCCAGCAGCTTAGTCCCAGGCTCCTACGAGCAGTACTTC. Translation: CASSLVPGSYEQYF.